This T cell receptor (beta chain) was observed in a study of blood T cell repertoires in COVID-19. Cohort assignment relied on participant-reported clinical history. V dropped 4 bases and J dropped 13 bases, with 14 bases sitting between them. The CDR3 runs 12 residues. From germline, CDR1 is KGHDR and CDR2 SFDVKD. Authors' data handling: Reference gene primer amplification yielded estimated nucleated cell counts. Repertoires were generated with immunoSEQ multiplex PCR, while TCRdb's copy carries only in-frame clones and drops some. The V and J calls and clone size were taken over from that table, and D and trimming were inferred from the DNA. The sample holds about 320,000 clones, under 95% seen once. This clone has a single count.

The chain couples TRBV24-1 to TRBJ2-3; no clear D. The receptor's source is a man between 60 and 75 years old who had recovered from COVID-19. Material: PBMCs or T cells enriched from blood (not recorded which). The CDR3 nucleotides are TGTGCCACCAGTGAGTTGGGTACATCAAAGTATTTT. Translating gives CATSELGTSKYF.